The following is a TCR beta chain sequence with its context. The repertoire was sequenced with immunoSEQ multiplex PCR; TCRdb's copy has only in-frame clones and lacks some. The sample yields 50,000 to 70,000 clones, 80% to 95% seen once. Germline V gives CDR1 MNHNS, CDR2 SASEGT. With 1 base removed from V and 7 bases from J, the gap between germline ends came to 8 bases. There are 13 residues in the CDR3. The data were taken from a study of T cell changes during pregnancy in multiple sclerosis. This rearrangement joins TRBV6-1 to TRBJ1-5, with D tentatively TRBD1 (5 bases). The receptor was derived from a female donor with multiple sclerosis, enrolled in a pregnancy study. The starting material was peripheral blood, obtained in the first trimester of pregnancy. Here the CDR3 DNA reads TGTGCCAGCAGTGAAGATCCAGGGCAGCCCCAGCATTTT. This encodes CASSEDPGQPQHF.